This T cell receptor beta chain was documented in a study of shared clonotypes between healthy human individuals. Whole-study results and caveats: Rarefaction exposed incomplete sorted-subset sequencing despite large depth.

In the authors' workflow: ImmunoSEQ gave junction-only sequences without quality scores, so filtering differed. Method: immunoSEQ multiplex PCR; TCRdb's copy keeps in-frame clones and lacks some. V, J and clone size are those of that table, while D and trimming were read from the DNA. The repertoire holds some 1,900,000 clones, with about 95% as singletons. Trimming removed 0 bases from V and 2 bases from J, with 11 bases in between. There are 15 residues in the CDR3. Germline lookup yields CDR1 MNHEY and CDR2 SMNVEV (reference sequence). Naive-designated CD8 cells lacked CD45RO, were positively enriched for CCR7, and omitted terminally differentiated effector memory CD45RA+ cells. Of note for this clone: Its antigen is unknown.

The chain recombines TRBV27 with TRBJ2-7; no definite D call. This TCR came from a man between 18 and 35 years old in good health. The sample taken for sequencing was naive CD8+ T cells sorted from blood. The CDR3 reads CASSLSKGYTYEQYF. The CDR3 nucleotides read TGTGCCAGCAGTTTATCGAAAGGGTATACCTACGAGCAGTACTTC.